This TCR beta chain derives from a study of TIL therapy for anti-PD-1-resistant metastatic lung cancer. Study context: Tumors had a median PD-L1 proportion score of approximately 6%.

Time point given: pre-treatment sample, taken before nivolumab and TIL therapy. The libraries were made with immunoSEQ v3. Assay used: immunoSEQ multiplex PCR; TCRdb lists only in-frame clones, some missing. The sample records 15,000 to 20,000 clones, around four fifths being singletons. Per the germline V gene, CDR1 is SNHLY and CDR2 is FYNNEI. The CDR3 spans 15 residues. Losses at the gene ends were 6 bases for V and 8 bases for J; bases not matched to a gene: 13. This rearrangement joins TRBV2 to TRBJ1-2; 9 bases map to TRBD1. The sequencing used blood, collected at baseline. The receptor comes from a person aged 25 to 85 with non-small cell lung cancer. For the CDR3, the DNA is TGTGCCAGCAGGATCTCGACAGGGGGAAGGAAAGGCTACACCTTC. This encodes CASRISTGGRKGYTF.